This is a list of T cell receptor beta chains from one sample in a study of shared clonotypes between healthy human individuals. Repertoires were generated with immunoSEQ multiplex PCR, while TCRdb's copy carries only in-frame clones and drops some. The data hold roughly 2.5 million clones, with just over 90% observed a single time. The sequenced sample was naive CD4+ T cells sorted from blood. The receptors stem from a man aged 18 to 30 in good health. Both conserved end residues are part of each CDR3. Each record gives: CDR3 DNA, CDR3 protein, D gene, V gene, J gene. The D gene is left open where the match is weak.

cdr3_nt: TGCAGCGTTGTGGGGGATAGCCGGGAGACCCAGTACTTC
cdr3_aa: CSVVGDSRETQYF
d_call: -
v_call: TRBV29-1
j_call: TRBJ2-5

cdr3_nt: TGTGCCTGGAAGGAAACTGAAGCTTTCTTT
cdr3_aa: CAWKETEAFF
d_call: -
v_call: TRBV30
j_call: TRBJ1-1

cdr3_nt: TGTGCCTGGCGACGAGGGGCAGGTTTCTACAATGAGCAGTTCTTC
cdr3_aa: CAWRRGAGFYNEQFF
d_call: -
v_call: TRBV30
j_call: TRBJ2-1

cdr3_nt: TGTGCCAGCAGTGAAGCCTCCGTCGGGGGGGATGGCTACACCTTC
cdr3_aa: CASSEASVGGDGYTF
d_call: -
v_call: TRBV6-1
j_call: TRBJ1-2

cdr3_nt: TGTGCCAGCACCCCAGGGGAGGACATTCAGTACTTC
cdr3_aa: CASTPGEDIQYF
d_call: -
v_call: TRBV6-1
j_call: TRBJ2-4

cdr3_nt: TGTGCCAGTAGTATTTTCGCGGCAGGGGGACAGCCCCAGCATTTT
cdr3_aa: CASSIFAAGGQPQHF
d_call: TRBD1
v_call: TRBV19
j_call: TRBJ1-5

cdr3_nt: TGTGCCAGTAGTAGATCCGGGACAGGAGCCTACGAGCAGTACTTC
cdr3_aa: CASSRSGTGAYEQYF
d_call: TRBD1
v_call: TRBV19
j_call: TRBJ2-7

cdr3_nt: TGCGCCAGCAGCCAAAAAACAGGGGTTGGAAACACCATATATTTT
cdr3_aa: CASSQKTGVGNTIYF
d_call: TRBD1
v_call: TRBV4-3
j_call: TRBJ1-3

cdr3_nt: TGCGCCAGCAGCCAAGAAACGGAGAATGAAAAACTGTTTTTT
cdr3_aa: CASSQETENEKLFF
d_call: -
v_call: TRBV4-3
j_call: TRBJ1-4

cdr3_nt: TGTGCCAGCAGCTTAGGGTGGCGCGACTCCTACGAGCAGTACTTC
cdr3_aa: CASSLGWRDSYEQYF
d_call: -
v_call: TRBV11-2
j_call: TRBJ2-7

cdr3_nt: TGCAGCGTTGAAAGCGGGACAGGGCACGGGGAGCTGTTTTTT
cdr3_aa: CSVESGTGHGELFF
d_call: TRBD1
v_call: TRBV29-1
j_call: TRBJ2-2

cdr3_nt: TGTGCCAGCAGTACAGGGGTTACTGAGCAGTTCTTC
cdr3_aa: CASSTGVTEQFF
d_call: TRBD1
v_call: TRBV6-1
j_call: TRBJ2-1

cdr3_nt: TGTGCCATCAGTGAGGAGGGGGCGCCAAATGAAAAACTGTTTTTT
cdr3_aa: CAISEEGAPNEKLFF
d_call: TRBD1
v_call: TRBV10-3
j_call: TRBJ1-4

cdr3_nt: TGTGCCAGCAGCTTACGGGACACCACCGGTTCATTCACAGATACGCAGTATTTT
cdr3_aa: CASSLRDTTGSFTDTQYF
d_call: -
v_call: TRBV9
j_call: TRBJ2-3